What follows are 14 T cell receptor beta chains derived from one specimen sequenced in a study of T cell responses to AZD1222 COVID-19 vaccine. This table comes from immunoSEQ multiplex PCR, and its TCRdb copy is limited to in-frame clones, with some not included. Of over 75,000 clones in the sample, approximately 83% were seen once. The material sequenced was peripheral blood, taken 28 days after the second AZD1222 dose. Every receptor here comes from an adult who received the AZD1222 COVID-19 vaccine.

The CDR3 region is CASSPRSGNTEAFF. Here the CDR3 DNA reads TGTGCCAGCAGTCCCCGGAGTGGGAACACTGAAGCTTTCTTT. The rearrangement uses TRBV7-9 and TRBJ1-1; no reliable D call. The CDR3 runs to 14 residues. Per the germline V gene, CDR1 is SEHNR and CDR2 is FQNEAQ (reference sequence). Trimming removed 6 bases from V and 1 base from J, with 12 bases in between.

The chain combines TRBV13 with TRBJ1-5; D remains ambiguous. V was clipped by 3 bases and J by 6 bases, with 12 bases between them. This CDR3 comprises 14 residues. The germline V gene has CDR1 PRHDT and CDR2 FYEKMQ (reference sequence). CDR3 bases: TGTGCCAGCAGCTTGGCGGGAGGCAGTCAGCCCCAGCATTTT. Translated: CASSLAGGSQPQHF.

The chain joins TRBV5-8 to TRBJ2-3; 8 bases fit TRBD1. CDR1 is SGHTS and CDR2 is YDEGEE in the germline V gene. CDR3 length: 14 residues. V was clipped by 4 bases and J by 5 bases; unmatched bases: 6. Here the CDR3 DNA reads TGTGCCAGCAGCCTGGACAGGGAAATAGATACGCAGTATTTT. This gives the protein CASSLDREIDTQYF.

The gene calls are TRBV7-9 and TRBJ1-5, with unresolved D. V was pared by 1 base and J by 3 bases, with 7 bases between. This CDR3 is built from 14 residues. The germline V gene has CDR1 SEHNR and CDR2 FQNEAQ (reference sequence). The DNA for the CDR3 is TGTGCCAGCAGCTTAGGGGTTGACAATCAGCCCCAGCATTTT. Translation gives CASSLGVDNQPQHF.

The chain recombines TRBV11-2 with TRBJ1-5, with no clear D. This CDR3 spans 17 amino acids. Germline V gene sequence: CDR1 SGHAT, CDR2 FQNNGV. V shed 2 bases and J shed 0 bases, with 14 bases lying between them. CDR3 coding DNA: TGTGCCAGCAGCTTACAGGTGATCGGCCATAGCAATCAGCCCCAGCATTTT. Amino acid sequence: CASSLQVIGHSNQPQHF.

This clone was detected once. V gene TRBV6-1 combines with J gene TRBJ2-3; D not certain. Germline loops: CDR1 MNHNS, CDR2 SASEGT. The CDR3 loop spans 17 amino acids. Between the trimmed V and J ends, which lost 3 bases and 1 base, there was a span of 17 bases. CDR3 sequence (DNA): TGTGCCAGCAGTGACGGTGGACGGGCCAAGGGCACAGATACGCAGTATTTT. Its protein is CASSDGGRAKGTDTQYF.

The rearrangement joins TRBV10-3 to TRBJ2-5; 9 bases fit TRBD1. Germline V gene data show CDR1 as ENHRY and CDR2 as SYGVKD. CDR3 length: 14 amino acids. V shed 8 bases and J 4 bases; nucleotides not matched to a gene: 8. The DNA of the CDR3 is TGTGCCATCTCCGGGGGACAGGGACCAGAGACCCAGTACTTC. As protein: CAISGGQGPETQYF.

The chain employs TRBV6-1 and TRBJ2-3, with 8 bases matching TRBD2. This CDR3 has 16 residues. Germline V gives CDR1 MNHNS, CDR2 SASEGT. The V and J ends lost 3 bases and 4 bases, in that order; junction bases with no gene match: 9. This CDR3 reads CASSDHLAGRPDTQYF. CDR3 in DNA: TGTGCCAGCAGTGATCATTTAGCGGGAAGGCCAGATACGCAGTATTTT.

The J gene is TRBJ2-3, the V gene TRBV7-7, with unresolved D. The CDR3 has 16 residues. The ends were cut back, 3 bases at V and 1 base at J, with 14 bases in the middle. CDR1 is SSHAT and CDR2 is FNYEAQ in the germline V gene (reference sequence). CDR3 nucleotides: TGTGCCAGCAGCTTCGGCCGCGGTCCCGGCACAGATACGCAGTATTTT. It encodes CASSFGRGPGTDTQYF.

J is TRBJ1-5 and V is TRBV9; D possibly corresponds to TRBD1 (5 bases). V lost 2 bases and J 0 bases, leaving 9 bases between the germline ends. Germline V gene data show CDR1 as SGDLS and CDR2 as YYNGEE. The CDR3 is 15 residues long. CDR3 loop: CASSVSGRSNQPQHF. In DNA form, the CDR3 reads TGTGCCAGCAGCGTGTCAGGGCGTAGCAATCAGCCCCAGCATTTT.

The gene calls are TRBV27 and TRBJ1-2; no clear D. Trimming removed 5 bases from V and 7 bases from J, with 20 bases in between. The CDR3 totals 15 residues. Germline-derived CDR1 and CDR2 are MNHEY and SMNVEV (reference sequence). The DNA of the CDR3 is TGTGCCAGCAGTGACCCCCTTCGCGGGGAATCTGGCTACACCTTC. Protein: CASSDPLRGESGYTF.

This chain connects TRBV25-1 to TRBJ2-5; D unresolved. Germline lookup yields CDR1 MGHDK and CDR2 SYGVNS. The CDR3 runs 14 residues. The V and J ends lost 2 bases and 4 bases respectively, with 11 bases between them. CDR3 DNA: TGTGCCAGCAGTGAAGCGGCGATTCCAGAGACCCAGTACTTC. It is translated as CASSEAAIPETQYF.

The V and J genes are TRBV4-2 and TRBJ1-6; TRBD1 agrees at 7 bases. From germline, CDR1 is LGHNA and CDR2 YNFKEQ. Trimming removed 3 bases from V and 2 bases from J; junction bases left unmatched: 7. This CDR3 is built from 17 residues. The DNA for the CDR3 is TGTGCCAGCAGCCAGAAAACAGGGGCTGCCTATAATTCACCCCTCCACTTT. Translation: CASSQKTGAAYNSPLHF.

This clone occurred once. CDR3 residues: CASSPSPGTSYSYEQYF. The CDR3 region has the DNA TGTGCCAGCAGCCCCTCTCCCGGGACTAGCTATAGCTACGAGCAGTACTTC. This chain joins TRBV9 and TRBJ2-7, with 9 positions matching TRBD2. CDR1 and CDR2 from the germline V gene are SGDLS and YYNGEE. With V trimmed by 4 bases and J by 3 bases, 14 bases remained unmatched. This CDR3 spans 17 amino acids.